One sample yielded the 30 T cell receptor beta chains listed below, sequenced in a study of cytomegalovirus exposure and HLA in healthy donors. Primers: 60 Vbeta forward and 13 Jbeta reverse. Here immunoSEQ multiplex PCR was the method, and the copy in TCRdb shows in-frame clones only, minus some. The sample is made up of about 210,000 clones, and the top ten hold approximately 1% of it. Sequenced: PBMCs. These receptors were collected from a woman in her 30s in good health and CMV-seropositive.

This sequence joins TRBV5-4 and TRBJ2-3; D gene ambiguous. Trimming removed 3 bases from V and 5 bases from J, with 7 bases in between. Germline CDR1 is SGHNT and CDR2 is YYREEE (reference sequence). The CDR3 runs to 12 residues. The CDR3 nucleotides read TGTGCCAGCAGCTCCACCGGAGATACGCAGTATTTT. Protein sequence: CASSSTGDTQYF.

This sequence joins TRBV2 and TRBJ2-3; D not resolved. Deletions cut 10 bases from V and 6 bases from J, with 11 bases between. This CDR3 comprises 11 residues. Germline V gene sequence: CDR1 SNHLY, CDR2 FYNNEI. CDR3 bases: TGTGCCACCCCTCTAACCGATACGCAGTATTTT. Amino acid sequence: CATPLTDTQYF.

V is TRBV18 and J is TRBJ2-3; tentatively, D is TRBD1 (6 bases). This CDR3 is 16 amino acids long. Trimming took off 4 bases at V and 2 bases at J, with 16 bases between the two ends. In germline, CDR1 is KGHSH, CDR2 LQKENI. The CDR3 spells CASSLTQGSNTDTQYF. The CDR3 DNA follows: TGTGCCAGCTCACTGACCCAGGGGTCAAACACAGATACGCAGTATTTT.

This sequence joins TRBV21-1 and TRBJ2-7; the DNA was not used to check the table's D call, TRBD1. TRBV21-1 is classified as a pseudogene. The CDR3 sequence is 14 residues long. CDR3 nucleotides: TGTGCCAGCAGCAAAGTGGCCAGTACCTACGAGCAGTACTTC. Amino acids: CASSKVASTYEQYF.

CDR3 DNA: TGTGCCAGCAGCCCCTTCAGGGATACGCAGTATTTT. It yields the protein CASSPFRDTQYF. This rearrangement joins TRBV7-2 to TRBJ2-3; no clear D. The germline V and J ends were trimmed by 5 bases and 6 bases, with 9 bases remaining between them. Germline V lookup: CDR1 SGHTA, CDR2 FQGNSA. This CDR3 spans 12 amino acids. Looking up the rest from reference TRBV7-2 and TRBJ2-3 gives the full variable domain: GAGVSQSPSNKVTEKGKDVELRCDPISGHTALYWYRQSLGQGLEFLIYFQGNSAPDKSGLPSDRFSAERTGGSVSTLTIQRTQQEDSAVYLCASSPFRDTQYFGPGTRLTVL.

The V call is TRBV29-1, the J call TRBJ1-1, with D unclear. Trimming stripped 3 bases from V and 1 base from J, with 12 bases between. Germline V CDR1 and CDR2: SQVTM, ANQGSEA. The CDR3 totals 14 residues. The CDR3 nucleotides read TGCAGCGTTGAGTTACGGTACGGGAACACTGAAGCTTTCTTT. The encoded protein is CSVELRYGNTEAFF.

The chain carries TRBV5-6 and TRBJ2-3, with TRBD1 as a possible D gene (5 bases). With 0 bases removed from V and 2 bases from J, the gap between germline ends came to 7 bases. The CDR3 spans 14 residues. Germline V gene lookup returns CDR1 SGHDT and CDR2 YYEEEE. The chain's CDR3 is CASSLAGFTDTQYF. As DNA, the CDR3 is TGTGCCAGCAGCTTGGCAGGGTTCACAGATACGCAGTATTTT.

The chain has TRBV6-5 and TRBJ2-7, with 7 bases lining up with TRBD1. The CDR3 is made up of 14 amino acids. CDR1 and CDR2 (germline): MNHEY, SVGAGI. Losses at the gene ends were 2 bases for V and 4 bases for J; bases not matched to a gene: 5. CDR3 amino acids: CASSYGTEWYEQYF. Written as DNA, the CDR3 is TGTGCCAGCAGTTACGGGACAGAATGGTACGAGCAGTACTTC.

The gene calls are TRBV18 and TRBJ1-3; tentative D call: TRBD1 (5 bases). The germline V gene has CDR1 KGHSH and CDR2 LQKENI. The V gene lost 3 bases and the J gene lost 0 bases, with 15 bases spanning the gap. This CDR3 is 17 amino acids long. CDR3 protein: CASSPLEGQISGNTIYF. CDR3 coding DNA: TGTGCCAGCTCACCGTTGGAAGGACAAATCTCTGGAAACACCATATATTTT.

This chain links TRBV5-5 with TRBJ2-1, with 7 bases fitting TRBD1. This CDR3 has 15 amino acids. Germline V gene data show CDR1 as SGHKS and CDR2 as YYEKEE (reference sequence). V shed 0 bases, J shed 3 bases, and the junction held 3 bases outside the gene matches. CDR3 nucleotide sequence: TGTGCCAGCAGCTTGGTGGGACAGAGCTACAATGAGCAGTTCTTC. It is translated as CASSLVGQSYNEQFF.

V is TRBV7-9 and J is TRBJ2-7; maybe TRBD2 (5 bases). Germline CDR1 reads SEHNR; CDR2 reads FQNEAQ (reference sequence). V lost 0 bases and J 2 bases, leaving 5 bases between the germline ends. This CDR3 has 13 residues. As DNA, the CDR3 is TGTGCCAGCAGCTTAGCGGGAGCCTACGAGCAGTACTTC. Protein product: CASSLAGAYEQYF.

The genes are TRBV7-2 and TRBJ2-7, with 8 bases aligning to TRBD1. The germline V gene encodes CDR1 SGHTA and CDR2 FQGNSA. V lost 5 bases to trimming and J lost 5 bases; unmatched junction nucleotides: 17. CDR3 size: 17 residues. The CDR3 region is CASSVMGTGRGTDEQYF. The CDR3, as DNA: TGTGCCAGCAGCGTCATGGGGACAGGACGCGGGACTGACGAGCAGTACTTC.

The chain is built from TRBV5-1 and TRBJ2-7, with a possible D match to TRBD1 (6 bases). The germline V gene has CDR1 SGHRS and CDR2 YFSETQ. Trimming stripped 0 bases from V and 3 bases from J, with 10 bases between. This CDR3 region has 14 residues. The CDR3 DNA is TGCGCCAGCAGCTTGGAGGCCAGGGGCTACGAGCAGTACTTC. Its protein product is CASSLEARGYEQYF.

V gene TRBV6-5 combines with J gene TRBJ2-7; a weak D match, TRBD2 (5 bases). V was shortened by 6 bases and J by 1 base, with 16 bases between the two germline ends. Germline CDR1 and CDR2: MNHEY and SVGAGI. This CDR3 is built from 15 residues. The CDR3 region is CASRRGQPASYEQYF. The CDR3 DNA is TGTGCCAGCAGAAGAGGGCAGCCAGCTTCCTACGAGCAGTACTTC.

This chain links TRBV10-3 with TRBJ2-2; 7 bases are a match to TRBD1. Losses at the gene ends were 11 bases for V and 6 bases for J; bases not matched to a gene: 15. In germline, CDR1 is ENHRY, CDR2 SYGVKD. The CDR3 loop spans 15 amino acids. DNA for the CDR3: TGTGCCTCTAAAAACCGGGACAGTAAGCCCGGGGAGCTGTTTTTT. It codes for CASKNRDSKPGELFF.

The chain couples TRBV15 to TRBJ1-1; unclear D gene. Germline-derived CDR1 and CDR2 are LNHNV and YYDKDF (reference sequence). Deletions cut 4 bases from V and 0 bases from J, with 15 bases between. This CDR3 region has 16 residues. The CDR3 DNA follows: TGTGCCACCAGCAAAGACCGAGGGATATTGAACACTGAAGCTTTCTTT. It yields the protein CATSKDRGILNTEAFF. Variable domain in full (rest from reference TRBV15 and TRBJ1-1): DAMVIQNPRYQVTQFGKPVTLSCSQTLNHNVMYWYQQKSSQAPKLLFHYYDKDFNNEADTPDNFQSRRPNTSFCFLDIRSPGLGDTAMYLCATSKDRGILNTEAFFGQGTRLTVV.

This chain links TRBV5-1 with TRBJ1-4, with D unclear. The ends were cut back, 2 bases at V and 0 bases at J, with 5 bases in the middle. The CDR3 sequence is 14 residues long. Germline-derived CDR1 and CDR2 are SGHRS and YFSETQ. For the CDR3, the DNA is TGCGCCAGCAGCTTAACAGCAACTAATGAAAAACTGTTTTTT. Encoded protein: CASSLTATNEKLFF.

The J gene is TRBJ1-1, the V gene TRBV7-8; possibly TRBD1 for D (6 bases). V was shortened by 5 bases and J by 1 base, with 35 bases between the two germline ends. CDR3 length: 22 residues. Germline-derived CDR1 and CDR2 are SGHVS and FQNEAQ. The CDR3 region has the DNA TGTGCCAGCAGCCTTCTGTCGACTCCTACTTATTGGGGGGGCGATGGGAACACTGAAGCTTTCTTT. Encoded protein: CASSLLSTPTYWGGDGNTEAFF. The variable domain in full, completed from reference TRBV7-8 and TRBJ1-1, reads GAGVSQSPRYKVAKRGQDVALRCDPISGHVSLFWYQQALGQGPEFLTYFQNEAQLDKSGLPSDRFFAERPEGSVSTLKIQRTQQEDSAVYLCASSLLSTPTYWGGDGNTEAFFGQGTRLTVV.

The chain is built from TRBV19 and TRBJ1-1; D is undetermined. CDR3 length equals 14 residues. V was pared by 6 bases and J by 0 bases, with 11 bases between. Germline CDR1 and CDR2: LNHDA and SQIVND (reference sequence). The CDR3 reads CASRADLMNTEAFF. DNA of the CDR3: TGTGCCAGTAGAGCGGACTTAATGAACACTGAAGCTTTCTTT.

The genes are TRBV6-1 and TRBJ1-1, with 7 bases aligning to TRBD1. This CDR3 spans 14 amino acids. The V segment lost 6 bases and the J segment 4 bases; nucleotides outside the gene matches: 8. Germline-derived CDR1 and CDR2 are MNHNS and SASEGT. CDR3 loop: CASRSTGLSTEAFF. CDR3 nucleotides: TGTGCCAGCAGGTCGACAGGGCTTAGCACTGAAGCTTTCTTT.

This chain joins TRBV5-4 and TRBJ2-5; 7 bases are shared with TRBD1. Losses at the gene ends were 4 bases for V and 2 bases for J; bases not matched to a gene: 2. Germline CDR1 is SGHNT and CDR2 is YYREEE (reference sequence). CDR3 length equals 13 residues. DNA of the CDR3: TGTGCCAGCAGCGTGACAGGGCAAGAGACCCAGTACTTC. It specifies CASSVTGQETQYF. The full variable domain, its missing parts supplied by reference TRBV5-4 and TRBJ2-5, is ETGVTQSPTHLIKTRGQQVTLRCSSQSGHNTVSWYQQALGQGPQFIFQYYREEENGRGNFPPRFSGLQFPNYSSELNVNALELDDSALYLCASSVTGQETQYFGPGTRLLVL.

J is TRBJ1-5 and V is TRBV19; D not resolved. The CDR3 has 12 residues. CDR1 is LNHDA and CDR2 is SQIVND in the germline V gene (reference sequence). The V end lost 5 bases, the J end lost 4 bases, and 6 bases lay between the germline ends. The CDR3 region has the DNA TGTGCCAGTAGTCGACTTAATCAGCCCCAGCATTTT. Translated: CASSRLNQPQHF.

The V call is TRBV6-6, the J call TRBJ2-5; the match to TRBD2 covers 9 bases. V lost 2 bases and J lost 4; bases outside the gene matches: 8. The CDR3 sequence is 16 residues long. CDR1 is MNHNY, CDR2 SVGAGI, per germline (reference sequence). Here the CDR3 DNA reads TGTGCCAGCAGTTACAACGGCGGGGGGGCCGGAGAGACCCAGTACTTC. Amino acid sequence: CASSYNGGGAGETQYF.

The rearrangement uses TRBV19 and TRBJ2-7; TRBD1 matches 9 bases. The ends lost 7 bases at V and 6 bases at J; junction bases unmatched: 10. The CDR3 spans 14 residues. Looked up from germline, CDR1 is LNHDA and CDR2 is SQIVND (reference sequence). The CDR3 DNA is TGTGCCAGTACAAAATTGGCGGGACAGGGCGAGCAGTACTTC. It yields the protein CASTKLAGQGEQYF.

Concerning this clone: Other DNA sequences from this sample encode an identical CDR3 as well. The chain recombines TRBV5-1 with TRBJ2-5; 10 bases are shared with TRBD1. The CDR3 length is 15 residues. The ends lost 0 bases at V and 3 bases at J; junction bases unmatched: 2. From germline, CDR1 is SGHRS and CDR2 YFSETQ. The CDR3 bases are TGCGCCAGCAGCTTGGCCGGGACAGGGGAAGAGACCCAGTACTTC. Translated, it gives CASSLAGTGEETQYF.

The J gene is TRBJ2-6, the V gene TRBV11-2; D ambiguous. The CDR3 consists of 13 residues. With 5 bases removed from V and 4 bases from J, the gap between germline ends came to 6 bases. Germline V gene sequence: CDR1 SGHAT, CDR2 FQNNGV. The DNA for the CDR3 is TGTGCCAGCAGCAGAAGCGGGGCCAACGTCCTGACTTTC. The encoded protein is CASSRSGANVLTF.

V and J are TRBV7-2 and TRBJ2-5, with 7 positions matching TRBD1. The junction had 4 bases not matched to a gene; V was cut back by 3 bases and J by 6 bases. The CDR3 contains 13 residues. The germline V gene encodes CDR1 SGHTA and CDR2 FQGNSA. For the CDR3, the DNA is TGTGCCAGCAGCTTGACAGGGCGGCAGACCCAGTACTTC. The encoded protein is CASSLTGRQTQYF.

The chain carries TRBV27 and TRBJ1-6, with TRBD1 matching over 7 bases. The J segment lost 5 bases and the V segment lost 3 bases, leaving 4 bases of the junction unmatched. The CDR3 totals 15 residues. Germline V gene sequence: CDR1 MNHEY, CDR2 SMNVEV (reference sequence). CDR3 DNA sequence: TGTGCCAGCAGTTTCATACAGGGGAATAATTCACCCCTCCACTTT. It yields the protein CASSFIQGNNSPLHF.

The genes are TRBV5-4 and TRBJ2-2; weak D call: TRBD2 (5 bases). The V end lost 0 bases, the J end lost 3 bases, and 12 bases lay between the germline ends. CDR3 length: 16 residues. Germline V gives CDR1 SGHNT, CDR2 YYREEE (reference sequence). CDR3 DNA: TGTGCCAGCAGCTTGGAGGGAGTTGGTGACACCGGGGAGCTGTTTTTT. This gives the protein CASSLEGVGDTGELFF.

V and J are TRBV28 and TRBJ2-5; TRBD2 aligns across 7 bases. V was pared by 6 bases and J by 4 bases, with 20 bases of the junction left unmatched. The CDR3 consists of 18 residues. Per germline, CDR1 MDHEN and CDR2 SYDVKM. CDR3 protein: CASSLTRTSASPLETQYF. In nucleotides, the CDR3 is TGTGCCAGCAGCCTAACCAGGACTAGTGCGTCCCCCCTAGAGACCCAGTACTTC.